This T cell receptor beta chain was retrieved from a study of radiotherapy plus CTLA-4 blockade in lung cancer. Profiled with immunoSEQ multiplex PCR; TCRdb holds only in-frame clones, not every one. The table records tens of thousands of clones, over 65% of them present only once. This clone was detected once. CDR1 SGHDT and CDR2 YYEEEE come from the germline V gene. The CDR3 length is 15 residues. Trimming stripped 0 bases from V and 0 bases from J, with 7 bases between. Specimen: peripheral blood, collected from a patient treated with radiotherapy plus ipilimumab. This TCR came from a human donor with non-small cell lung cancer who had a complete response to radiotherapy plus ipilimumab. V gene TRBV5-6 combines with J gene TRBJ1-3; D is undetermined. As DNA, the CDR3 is TGTGCCAGCAGCTTGGTTGGGCACTCTGGAAACACCATATATTTT. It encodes CASSLVGHSGNTIYF.